This TCR beta chain was found in a study of blood T cell repertoires in COVID-19. Generated by immunoSEQ multiplex PCR, the TCRdb table keeps only in-frame clones and is missing some. The sample records roughly 150,000 clones, 87% being singletons. CDR3 length: 15 amino acids. Germline CDR1 is SGHTA and CDR2 is FQGNSA. V lost 8 bases and J lost 4; bases outside the gene matches: 9. The sequence was obtained from a human donor in a cohort sampled during active COVID-19. Source material: peripheral blood. The chain combines TRBV7-2 with TRBJ2-3, with 10 nucleotides matching TRBD2. The CDR3 region has the DNA TGTGCCAGCGAAGGGAGCGGGGGGGCCCCAGATACGCAGTATTTT. Its translation: CASEGSGGAPDTQYF.